Each of the 19 T cell receptor beta chains below was sequenced from the same sample in a study of naive and memory T cell subsets. The study's findings and limits: Possibly reflecting memory cells re-expressing CD45RA, a few larger clonotypes occurred in naive repertoires, especially CD8.

For these TCRs, the target antigens are not known. Two oligonucleotides, mixed equimolar, formed the beta constant-region primer covering TRBC1 and TRBC2. Nested alpha and beta constant-region primers with the SP2 primer drove four PCR rounds on ligated cDNA. Via MiXCR, TCRdb re-called the UMI-ligation and nested PCR reads, giving one row per CDR3 protein. There are over 100,000 distinct CDR3 sequences in the sample; more than 14% occur only once, and about 3% lies in the top ten. Material: naive CD8+ T cells from blood. The receptors originated from a human donor in good health.

There are a few counts of this clonotype. V and J are TRBV12-3 or TRBV12-4 and TRBJ2-1; 11 positions match TRBD2. The CDR3 consists of 17 residues. V shed 6 bases and J 8 bases; nucleotides not matched to a gene: 15. The CDR3 reads CASRPPRALAGGDEQFF. CDR3 DNA: TGTGCCAGCAGACCACCGAGGGCGCTAGCGGGAGGAGATGAGCAGTTCTTC.

Only a few counts were recorded for this clonotype. The chain combines TRBV4-1 with TRBJ2-2; D possibly uses TRBD1 or TRBD2 (5 bases each). Germline CDR1 and CDR2: MGHRA and YSYEKL. The CDR3 loop spans 15 amino acids. Trimming stripped 3 bases from V and 4 bases from J, with 12 bases between. The CDR3 protein is CASSHGTHGTGELFF. The CDR3 region has the DNA TGCGCCAGCAGCCATGGGACCCACGGCACCGGGGAGCTGTTTTTT.

In this sample, this clonotype turned up a few times. The rearrangement uses TRBV27 and TRBJ1-5, with TRBD1 matching over 11 bases. CDR1 is MNHEY, CDR2 SMNVEV, per germline (reference sequence). V was clipped by 0 bases and J by 0 bases; unmatched bases: 10. The CDR3 is 20 residues long. CDR3: CASSLSHPDRGRDSNQPQHF. The CDR3 DNA reads TGTGCCAGCAGTTTATCTCACCCGGACAGGGGGCGGGATAGCAATCAGCCCCAGCATTTT.

The CDR3 protein is CASSPSGRDPREQFF. CDR3 bases: TGTGCCAGCAGCCCTAGCGGGAGGGACCCCAGGGAGCAGTTCTTC. This chain joins TRBV14 and TRBJ2-1; TRBD2 aligns across 12 bases. V dropped 4 bases and J dropped 10; count of bases not matched to a gene: 8. Germline CDR1 is SGHDN and CDR2 is FVKESK. The CDR3 spans 15 residues.

This clonotype was seen ten or more times. The genes are TRBV12-3 or TRBV12-4 and TRBJ2-3; D is possibly TRBD1 (6 bases). Between the trimmed V and J ends, which lost 4 bases and 2 bases, there was a span of 13 bases. This CDR3 is built from 15 residues. As DNA, the CDR3 is TGTGCCAGCAGTTCCGACAGGCTCGACACAGATACGCAGTATTTT. Translation: CASSSDRLDTDTQYF.

The chain's CDR3 is CASSLGDPSETQYF. The CDR3 DNA reads TGTGCCAGCAGCTTAGGGGACCCCTCCGAGACCCAGTACTTC. This rearrangement joins TRBV7-8 to TRBJ2-5, with D tentatively TRBD1 or TRBD2 (5 bases each). The germline V and J ends were trimmed by 1 base and 5 bases, with 11 bases remaining between them. Germline V gene lookup returns CDR1 SGHVS and CDR2 FQNEAQ. The CDR3 is 14 residues long.

The chain is built from TRBV29-1 and TRBJ2-3, with no clear D. Germline V gene lookup returns CDR1 SQVTM and CDR2 ANQGSEA. The V end was cut by 3 bases, the J end by 2 bases, with 18 bases between. The CDR3 length is 16 residues. The CDR3 nucleotides are TGCAGCGTTGAGTTTGTGGATCCACCTTCCACAGATACGCAGTATTTT. Translating it yields CSVEFVDPPSTDTQYF.

The CDR3 nucleotides read TGCAGCGTTGAAATCAGGACAGGGGCTTTTTCCTATGGCTACACCTTC. It yields the protein CSVEIRTGAFSYGYTF. The chain links TRBV29-1 to TRBJ1-2; 9 nucleotides align to TRBD1. Germline CDR1 reads SQVTM; CDR2 reads ANQGSEA. Trimming removed 2 bases from V and 4 bases from J; junction bases left unmatched: 11. This CDR3 is 16 amino acids long.

At least ten counts were recorded for this clonotype. The rearrangement links TRBV12-5 to TRBJ2-1; TRBD2 matches at 7 bases. This CDR3 contains 14 residues. Germline CDR1 reads LGHNT; CDR2 reads FRNRAP. V lost 3 bases and J lost 8; bases outside the gene matches: 7. As DNA, the CDR3 is TGTGCTAGTGGTTTCTGGGGGAGGGCTGATGAGCAGTTCTTC. Translated, it gives CASGFWGRADEQFF.

CDR3 protein: CASSPSGPDTQYF. CDR3 bases: TGTGCCAGCAGTCCGTCGGGTCCAGATACGCAGTATTTT. The genes are TRBV6-5 and TRBJ2-3; D gene uncertain. CDR1 MNHEY and CDR2 SVGAGI come from the germline V gene. The germline V and J ends were trimmed by 5 bases and 4 bases, with 10 bases remaining between them. CDR3 length: 13 amino acids.

This clonotype was recorded many times. The chain recombines TRBV20-1 with TRBJ2-7, with no clear D. The CDR3 length is 14 residues. The V end lost 3 bases, the J end lost 2 bases, and 14 bases lay between the germline ends. Germline V CDR1 and CDR2: DFQATT, SNEGSKA (reference sequence). The CDR3 sequence is CSASNTDAPYEQYF. The CDR3 DNA is TGCAGTGCTAGCAACACTGACGCTCCCTACGAGCAGTACTTC.

V usage is TRBV6-2 or TRBV6-3 and J usage is TRBJ2-5; D unclear. V was clipped by 6 bases and J by 1 base, with 15 bases between them. The V gene's germline CDR1 is MNHEY and CDR2 SVGEGT. The CDR3 has 15 amino acids. In DNA form, the CDR3 reads TGTGCCAGCAGCCAACTTCCCCGTCTCCAAGAGACCCAGTACTTC. It specifies CASSQLPRLQETQYF.

The table lists this clonotype with many counts. This chain connects TRBV29-1 to TRBJ1-2, with D possibly TRBD1 on 6 matching bases. Germline V CDR1 and CDR2: SQVTM, ANQGSEA. With 5 bases removed from V and 5 bases from J, the gap between germline ends came to 15 bases. There are 13 residues in the CDR3. As DNA, the CDR3 is TGCAGCGTTCACCGGGACATAGCGTATGGCTACACCTTC. Its protein product is CSVHRDIAYGYTF. The entire variable domain, with the rest obtained from reference TRBV29-1 and TRBJ1-2, is as follows: SAVISQKPSRDICQRGTSLTIQCQVDSQVTMMFWYRQQPGQSLTLIATANQGSEATYESGFVIDKFPISRPNLTFSTLTVSNMSPEDSSIYLCSVHRDIAYGYTFGSGTRLTVV.

The chain is built from TRBV6-2 or TRBV6-3 and TRBJ1-1, with D tentatively TRBD1 (5 bases). This CDR3 has 14 residues. V lost 2 bases and J lost 6, with 13 bases in between. Germline loops: CDR1 MNHEY, CDR2 SVGEGT. CDR3 DNA sequence: TGTGCCAGCAGTTACCCAGGGTTAGGAGCTGAAGCTTTCTTT. Translation: CASSYPGLGAEAFF.

CDR3 region: CASSDHRTVQETQYF. The CDR3 bases are TGTGCCAGCAGCGACCATAGGACAGTTCAAGAGACCCAGTACTTC. The chain uses TRBV12-3 or TRBV12-4 and TRBJ2-5; D is possibly TRBD1 (6 bases). Trimming shortened V by 6 bases and J by 2 bases, and 16 bases separated the two germline ends. This CDR3 contains 15 residues.

This clonotype was seen only a few times. The chain has TRBV7-6 and TRBJ2-7; 10 bases fit TRBD1. CDR1 is SGHVS and CDR2 is FNYEAQ in the germline V gene. The CDR3 runs to 15 residues. Trimming at V came to 5 bases and at J to 6 bases, leaving 10 bases not matched to a gene. CDR3 coding DNA: TGTGCCAGCAGCGCATCCGGGACAGGGGTGGGCGAGCAGTACTTC. It specifies CASSASGTGVGEQYF. The entire variable domain, with the rest obtained from reference TRBV7-6 and TRBJ2-7, is as follows: GAGVSQSPRYKVTKRGQDVALRCDPISGHVSLYWYRQALGQGPEFLTYFNYEAQQDKSGLPNDRFSAERPEGSISTLTIQRTEQRDSAMYRCASSASGTGVGEQYFGPGTRLTVT.

This chain joins TRBV3-1 and TRBJ2-7; maybe TRBD2 (6 bases). The CDR3 extends over 15 amino acids. Germline-derived CDR1 and CDR2 are LGHDT and YNNKEL (reference sequence). V gave up 0 bases and J gave up 2 bases, with 11 bases separating them. CDR3 sequence (DNA): TGTGCCAGCAGCCAAGAGAGCGGGTTCACCTACGAGCAGTACTTC. It translates to CASSQESGFTYEQYF.

The chain recombines TRBV4-3 with TRBJ1-1; maybe TRBD1 (5 bases). Germline V gene sequence: CDR1 LGHNA, CDR2 YSLEER. The CDR3 is 14 amino acids. The ends were cut back, 2 bases at V and 9 bases at J, with 16 bases in the middle. This CDR3 is CASSQQGLWDKAFF. The CDR3 region has the DNA TGCGCCAGCAGCCAACAGGGTCTCTGGGATAAAGCTTTCTTT.

This clonotype was observed many times. The rearrangement links TRBV12-3 or TRBV12-4 to TRBJ2-1; D gene unclear. The CDR3 runs to 13 residues. V lost 6 bases and J 10 bases, leaving 16 bases between the germline ends. In DNA form, the CDR3 reads TGTGCCAGCAGGCTGGATTCACAGCTGGAGCAGTTCTTC. Amino acid sequence: CASRLDSQLEQFF.